This T cell receptor (beta chain) was sequenced in a study of T cells in Graves' hyperthyroidism and ophthalmopathy. CDR1 and CDR2 (germline): MGHRA, YSYEKL. This CDR3 has 15 residues. With 0 bases removed from V and 4 bases from J, the gap between germline ends came to 12 bases. Authors of the study amplified TCR beta CDR3 regions from RNA transcripts. Initially, a first-round RT-PCR of the TCR CDR3 employed the HTBI primer set. TCRdb re-analysed the multiplex PCR reads in MiXCR, keeping a single row per CDR3 protein. The sample lists about 520,000 distinct CDR3 sequences, around a quarter occurring once.

The chain combines TRBV4-1 with TRBJ1-1; possibly TRBD1 for D (5 bases). The receptor was derived from a woman aged 30 to 39 with Graves' ophthalmopathy. The specimen was blood. CDR3 nucleotides: TGCGCCAGCAGCCAAGAGAGGGTTGGGGGCACTGAAGCTTTCTTT. This gives the protein CASSQERVGGTEAFF.